This TCR beta chain is drawn from a study of T cell responses to AZD1222 COVID-19 vaccine. Comments on this clone: Its antigen is still unknown.

Profiling relied on immunoSEQ multiplex PCR, and the TCRdb table lists in-frame clones only, not all of them. The sample holds tens of thousands of clones, approximately 88% seen once. This CDR3 has 12 amino acids. Germline-derived CDR1 and CDR2 are MDHEN and SYDVKM. Trimming took 6 bases from V and 12 from J, leaving 17 bases between them. Whole-study results and caveats: White British donors predominated, females outnumbered males, and clonal diversity was possibly underestimated. Only a handful of AZD1222 recipients, more than five in all, had baseline seropositivity.

The input for sequencing was peripheral blood, taken 28 days after the second AZD1222 dose. The origin of this receptor is an adult who received the AZD1222 COVID-19 vaccine. V is TRBV28 and J is TRBJ1-1, with a tentative D call TRBD1 (5 bases). The CDR3 sequence is CASRGGADGPFF. CDR3 DNA sequence: TGTGCCAGCAGGGGCGGGGCTGACGGACCTTTCTTT.